The TCR beta chain under discussion was sequenced for a study of radiation and T cells in renal cell carcinoma. The CDR3 consists of 15 residues. Germline V lookup: CDR1 MNHNS, CDR2 SASEGT. Time point given: blood 2 weeks post-SBRT. This sample's treatment: 15 Gy SBRT to primary tumor, nephrectomy 4 weeks later. Concerning this clone itself: Germline and junction disagree at one end, which may indicate a read error.

Profiling relied on immunoSEQ multiplex PCR, and the TCRdb table lists in-frame clones only, not all of them. This sample carries tens of thousands of clones, approximately 80% of them seen once, and the ten largest clones take under 30%. Sequencing was performed on blood, taken from a patient whose treatment included radiotherapy and nephrectomy. V and J are TRBV6-1 and TRBJ2-4; 12 bases line up with TRBD1. The TCR comes from a woman between 65 and 79 years old with renal cell carcinoma. CDR3 sequence (DNA): TGTGCCAGCAGCGAAGGGGGGACAGGGGGCAACATTCAGTACTTC. The encoded protein is CASSEGGTGGNIQYF.